A selection of T cell receptor beta chains follows, all from one sample in a study of blood T cell repertoires in COVID-19. The data were produced by immunoSEQ multiplex PCR, yet TCRdb's version contains in-frame clones alone and is incomplete. The data contain approximately 70,000 clones, approximately 86% of them singletons. Sequenced: peripheral blood. These receptors were obtained from an older woman with acute or convalescent COVID-19. Each CDR3 is given with its conserved first and last residue. Fields, in order: V gene, D gene, J gene, clone size, CDR3 protein, CDR3 DNA. The D gene is left open where the match is weak. Clone sizes are given selectively: once, few, many, or a class where the clone is expanded.

TRBV29-1	-	TRBJ1-1	-	CSVDWRDEAFF	TGCAGCGTTGACTGGCGGGATGAAGCTTTCTTT
TRBV3-1/TRBV3-2	-	TRBJ1-2	-	CASSQDVSRENGYTF	TGTGCCAGCAGCCAAGATGTCTCCCGGGAGAATGGCTACACCTTC
TRBV5-6	-	TRBJ2-7	-	CASSSPTTDPYEQYF	TGTGCCAGCAGCTCCCCGACGACTGACCCCTACGAGCAGTACTTC
TRBV5-1	TRBD2	TRBJ2-5	-	CASSPGLAGGSGETQYF	TGCGCCAGCAGCCCAGGACTAGCGGGGGGCTCGGGTGAGACCCAGTACTTC
TRBV6-4	TRBD2	TRBJ2-7	-	CASSQTSDSSYEQYF	TGTGCCAGCAGCCAGACTAGCGATAGCTCCTACGAGCAGTACTTC
TRBV27	TRBD1	TRBJ1-2	-	CASSGQGHGYTF	TGTGCCAGCAGTGGACAGGGACATGGCTACACCTTC
TRBV7-2	-	TRBJ2-3	-	CASSSFTSSDTQYF	TGTGCCAGCAGCTCATTCACTAGCTCCGATACGCAGTATTTT
TRBV19	-	TRBJ2-6	-	CASSPGGSGANVLTF	TGTGCCAGTAGTCCTGGCGGCTCTGGGGCCAACGTCCTGACTTTC
TRBV6-5	-	TRBJ1-2	-	CASSRQDGYGYTF	TGTGCCAGCAGTCGACAGGACGGCTATGGCTACACCTTC
TRBV5-1	TRBD1	TRBJ2-7	once	CASKPDRASSYEQYF	TGCGCCAGCAAACCGGACAGGGCTAGCTCCTACGAGCAGTACTTC
TRBV6-5	-	TRBJ2-6	-	CASRASGANVLTF	TGTGCCAGCAGGGCCTCTGGGGCCAACGTCCTGACTTTC
TRBV13	-	TRBJ1-1	-	CASSLDRNHEAFF	TGTGCCAGCAGCCTAGACAGAAACCATGAAGCTTTCTTT
TRBV2	-	TRBJ2-5	-	CASIGTGGVYETQYF	TGTGCCAGCATTGGCACAGGGGGGGTTTACGAGACCCAGTACTTC
TRBV27	-	TRBJ1-1	few	CASSPLGLLVNTEAFF	TGTGCCAGCAGCCCCCTGGGGCTGTTGGTGAACACTGAAGCTTTCTTT
TRBV28	TRBD2	TRBJ2-5	-	CASSLRLAGVETQYF	TGTGCCAGCAGTTTACGGCTAGCGGGGGTGGAGACCCAGTACTTC
TRBV11-2	-	TRBJ2-7	-	CASSSLGGRGYEQYF	TGTGCCAGCAGCTCCCTCGGAGGCCGGGGCTACGAGCAGTACTTC
TRBV4-1	TRBD2	TRBJ2-5	-	CASSQAAGGQETQYF	TGCGCCAGCAGCCAAGCGGCGGGGGGTCAAGAGACCCAGTACTTC
TRBV11-3	TRBD1	TRBJ2-5	few	CASSTSTGGETQYF	TGTGCCAGCAGCACTTCGACAGGGGGCGAGACCCAGTACTTC
TRBV5-1	TRBD1	TRBJ1-3	-	CASSLEDRAFDTIYF	TGCGCCAGCAGCTTGGAGGACAGGGCCTTTGACACCATATATTTT
TRBV6-5	-	TRBJ2-1	-	CATLLSWSSYNEQFF	TGTGCCACCCTCCTTAGCTGGAGCTCCTACAATGAGCAGTTCTTC
TRBV27	TRBD2	TRBJ2-7	-	CASSGSPTYEQYF	TGTGCCAGTAGCGGGAGCCCCACCTACGAGCAGTACTTC
TRBV5-4	-	TRBJ1-2	-	CASSLVESNYGYTF	TGTGCCAGCAGCTTGGTTGAGAGTAACTATGGCTACACCTTC
TRBV3-1/TRBV3-2	TRBD1	TRBJ1-6	-	CASSQRGQVYSPLHF	TGTGCCAGCAGCCAAAGGGGACAGGTCTATTCACCCCTCCACTTT
TRBV15	-	TRBJ1-4	-	CATSRAGGTNEKLFF	TGTGCCACCAGCAGAGCGGGGGGAACTAATGAAAAACTGTTTTTT
TRBV2	-	TRBJ1-5	-	CASSNTRNQPQHF	TGTGCCAGCAGTAACACACGCAATCAGCCCCAGCATTTT
TRBV7-8	-	TRBJ2-2	once	CASSSRRDTGELFF	TGTGCCAGCAGCTCAAGGAGAGACACCGGGGAGCTGTTTTTT
TRBV30	-	TRBJ2-5	-	CAWSENQETQYF	TGTGCCTGGAGCGAGAACCAAGAGACCCAGTACTTC
TRBV19	-	TRBJ2-1	-	CASSIGGGMSNEQFF	TGTGCCAGTAGTATAGGCGGGGGCATGAGCAATGAGCAGTTCTTC
TRBV6-6	-	TRBJ1-1	once	CASSPRTAGGDTEAFF	TGTGCCAGCAGTCCTCGGACTGCGGGAGGGGATACTGAAGCTTTCTTT
TRBV5-4	-	TRBJ1-1	-	CASSPGMNTEAFF	TGTGCCAGCAGCCCGGGGATGAACACTGAAGCTTTCTTT
TRBV18	-	TRBJ1-1	-	CASSPQGSKNTEAFF	TGTGCCAGCTCACCGCAGGGCTCAAAAAACACTGAAGCTTTCTTT
TRBV19	-	TRBJ2-3	-	CASSSGFPDTQYF	TGTGCCAGTAGTTCGGGATTCCCAGATACGCAGTATTTT
TRBV28	TRBD1	TRBJ1-5	-	CASRYRGPGNQPQHF	TGTGCCAGCAGGTACAGGGGGCCGGGCAATCAGCCCCAGCATTTT
TRBV3-1/TRBV3-2	-	TRBJ1-5	-	CASSPVWANQPQHF	TGTGCCAGCAGCCCGGTGTGGGCTAATCAGCCCCAGCATTTT
TRBV5-4	-	TRBJ2-2	-	CASSRPLGGPGELFF	TGTGCCAGCAGCCGACCCTTGGGGGGACCCGGGGAGCTGTTTTTT
TRBV5-6	TRBD2	TRBJ2-3	-	CASSSFRAGGRSDTQYF	TGTGCCAGCAGCTCTTTCCGGGCGGGGGGGAGATCAGATACGCAGTATTTT
TRBV2	TRBD1	TRBJ2-1	-	CASSELGDRVRNEQFF	TGTGCCAGCAGTGAACTGGGGGACAGGGTACGCAATGAGCAGTTCTTC
TRBV6-5	-	TRBJ2-1	-	CASRPPRNEQFF	TGTGCCAGCCGGCCCCCGCGGAATGAGCAGTTCTTC
TRBV24-1	-	TRBJ1-2	-	CATSDRYYGYTF	TGTGCCACCAGTGATCGTTACTATGGCTACACCTTC
TRBV28	TRBD1	TRBJ1-2	few	CASRQQGAIVYGYTF	TGTGCCAGCAGGCAACAGGGGGCCATTGTCTATGGCTACACCTTC
TRBV7-2	TRBD2	TRBJ2-5	-	CASSRTSGRARETQYF	TGTGCCAGCAGCAGGACTAGCGGGAGGGCAAGGGAGACCCAGTACTTC
TRBV5-3	TRBD2	TRBJ2-6	-	CARSLELAGGSRSSGANVLTF	TGTGCCAGAAGCTTGGAACTAGCGGGGGGCAGCAGAAGCTCTGGGGCCAACGTCCTGACTTTC
TRBV28	TRBD1	TRBJ1-3	-	CASSFPTGPGNTIYF	TGTGCCAGCAGTTTTCCGACAGGGCCTGGAAACACCATATATTTT
TRBV7-9	-	TRBJ2-7	few	CASSLQSGAPYEQYF	TGTGCCAGCAGCTTACAGAGTGGAGCTCCCTACGAGCAGTACTTC
TRBV9	TRBD1	TRBJ1-2	-	CASSVVQGDYGYTF	TGTGCCAGCAGCGTAGTACAGGGGGACTATGGCTACACCTTC
TRBV7-9	-	TRBJ2-7	few	CASSFLTGREQYF	TGTGCCAGCAGCTTCCTAACAGGGCGCGAGCAGTACTTC
TRBV7-2	TRBD1	TRBJ2-2	-	CASSSQSKQGSTGELFF	TGTGCCAGCAGCTCCCAAAGTAAACAGGGGAGCACCGGGGAGCTGTTTTTT
TRBV6-5	-	TRBJ1-1	-	CASSSTGEATEAFF	TGTGCCAGCAGTTCTACGGGGGAGGCCACTGAAGCTTTCTTT
TRBV6-5	TRBD2	TRBJ2-4	-	CATTPGGLAKNIQYF	TGTGCCACCACCCCGGGGGGGCTAGCCAAAAACATTCAGTACTTC
TRBV7-9	-	TRBJ2-7	few	CASSYRDEQYF	TGTGCCAGCAGTTACAGGGACGAGCAGTACTTC
TRBV4-2	-	TRBJ2-2	few	CASSQRVAGELFF	TGTGCCAGCAGCCAACGAGTGGCCGGGGAGCTGTTTTTT
TRBV27	-	TRBJ2-3	-	CASSPRFRLTDTQYF	TGTGCCAGCTCGCCAAGGTTCCGACTCACAGATACGCAGTATTTT
TRBV6-1	TRBD1	TRBJ2-5	-	CASSEWGQGKETQYF	TGTGCCAGCAGTGAATGGGGACAGGGTAAAGAGACCCAGTACTTC
TRBV5-3	-	TRBJ1-4	-	CARSLDLDSFLFF	TGTGCCAGAAGCTTGGATTTGGACAGCTTTCTGTTTTTT
TRBV10-3	TRBD2	TRBJ2-1	-	CAISARTSGGSYNEQFF	TGTGCCATCAGTGCTAGGACTAGCGGGGGGTCCTACAATGAGCAGTTCTTC
TRBV7-8	-	TRBJ1-6	-	CASSLNGSPLHF	TGTGCCAGCAGCCTAAACGGGTCACCCCTCCACTTT